This T cell receptor (beta chain) was documented in a study of T-cell memory formation after mild COVID-19. Trimming pared 3 bases from V and 8 bases from J, leaving 19 bases between. The CDR3 spans 14 residues. CDR1 is DFQATT and CDR2 is SNEGSKA in the germline V gene (reference sequence). In this sample, this clonotype turned up many times. TCRdb fed the 5' RACE reads into MiXCR, producing one record per CDR3 protein. The table has 250,000 to 350,000 distinct CDR3 sequences, roughly a fifth seen once. Sequencing was carried out using PBMCs or a T cell subset sorted from them (not recorded which). This receptor was taken from a man aged 18 to 30 who had mild COVID-19 (a few samples of this study predate the infection). Cell type and time point are not known. The chain recombines TRBV20-1 with TRBJ1-2; maybe TRBD1 (6 bases). The CDR3 here is CSARTGKGVLGYTF. The CDR3, as DNA: TGCAGTGCTAGGACGGGAAAGGGGGTGTTAGGCTACACCTTC.